This entry describes one T cell receptor (beta chain). Its antigen specificity is not known. No clone much larger than this one lies a single base away; base qualities are absent. This record comes from a study of blood T cell repertoires in COVID-19 (dated by TCRdb to 2018 to 2021). Study-wide context: Samples covering the acute and convalescent phases of COVID-19 were provided by collaborators in the United States, Italy and Spain. Samples were obtained from the ongoing ImmuneRACE study (first 160 participants) and from approximately 1,200 subjects provided by 6 global collaborators. The material from the prospective study consisted of cDNA or gDNA derived from T cells, B-cell-depleted T cells, or PBMCs. A de-identified subject ID, COVID-19 status, age in years and sex were almost always included in the sample metadata. Subjects who had been exposed to COVID-19, were actively infected with it, or had recovered from it provided the deeply sampled blood TCRbeta repertoires that made up the dataset. The repertoires were made available in a free public database intended to serve as a resource for research on the immune response to SARS-CoV-2. Where HLA class I and class II types were available, the types were taken from metadata supplied by the sample provider, not from assay-based typing. Results the study describes overall, beyond this receptor: The amount of clinical and demographic metadata varied by source and participant and was provided uncurated.

Enrolling through a virtual design, the prospective study's participants ranged in age from roughly 18 to 95 years and lived across 20 to 30 United States geographic areas. In the prospective study, cohorts were assigned on the basis of participant-reported clinical history obtained from a screening survey and a study questionnaire. Exposed participants were defined as having been in contact with someone with a PCR-confirmed or clinician-diagnosed COVID-19 case within 2 weeks of study entry. In the prospective study, mobile phlebotomists collected whole blood, serum and a nasopharyngeal or oropharyngeal swab from each participant. Participants in the prospective study had the option to provide additional blood draws and questionnaires over a roughly 2-month period. Blood samples from the prospective study were shipped frozen or at room temperature prior to DNA extraction. The immunoSEQ Assay, a bias-controlled multiplex PCR, was used to amplify TCRbeta CDR3 regions from genomic DNA. Concerning the study's data processing: Within the assay, amplification of reference gene primers was used to estimate how many nucleated cells each sample contained. To quantify the absolute abundance of each unique TCRbeta CDR3 rearrangement, sequence reads were collapsed and filtered. For each sample, productive Simpson clonality was calculated as the square root of Simpson's diversity index over productive rearrangements. In its TCRdb copy, this immuneACCESS table keeps in-frame sequences only and misses some clones. Where compared with another copy, unresolved V genes explain less than half of these, and the others have no known cause. V, J and clone size are taken as reported in that table, and D and trimming were inferred from the DNA itself. Present in this sample are fewer than 350,000 clones, roughly 90% of which were seen just once. In total, the top ten clones hold around 0.92% of the sample.

Sequencing was done on a sample of PBMCs or T cells enriched from blood (not recorded which). This TCR derives from a woman aged 25-40 years who had been exposed to COVID-19.

This receptor carries the CDR3 CASSLGQSYGYTF. In nucleotide form, the sequence is TGTGCCAGCAGCTTAGGACAGAGCTATGGCTACACCTTC. The chain uses TRBV11-2 and TRBJ1-2; the best D guess is TRBD1, with 5 bases matching. Taken from the germline V gene, the CDR1 and CDR2 loops are SGHAT and FQNNGV. From the cysteine up to the phenylalanine, the CDR3 has a length of 13 residues. The kept DNA is CDR3 alone, 39 bases in frame from the first base. V loses 1 base, J loses 4 bases, and the germline ends lie 7 bases apart.